This TCR beta chain is from a study of cytomegalovirus exposure and HLA in healthy donors. Likely unrecorded immune exposures existed in these nominally healthy donors. The PCR employed 60 Vbeta primers together with 13 Jbeta primers. Assay used: immunoSEQ multiplex PCR; TCRdb lists only in-frame clones, some missing. The sample lists approximately 130,000 clones, around 74% seen once, with around 2.9% in the top ten. V gave up 4 bases and J gave up 4 bases, with 11 bases separating them. This CDR3 has 13 amino acids. The germline gives CDR1 SGHTA, CDR2 FQGNSA. On this clone: What it recognizes is unknown.

Findings and caveats of the study: Later analysis suggested links between common viral pathogens and several top significant clusters.

This TCR was sampled from a man in his thirties or forties in good health and CMV-seronegative. Input material: PBMCs. The chain couples TRBV7-2 to TRBJ2-7; D may be TRBD2 (5 bases). CDR3 nucleotides: TGTGCCAGCAGCTCTCGGACTCCTTACGAGCAGTACTTC. Its protein product is CASSSRTPYEQYF.